This TCR beta chain was obtained from a study of T-cell reconstitution after alpha-beta-depleted transplantation in children. Study-wide points: From newly produced T cells came most of the T-cell counts and diversity one year after transplant.

The CDR3 extends over 16 amino acids. The germline V gene has CDR1 LGHDT and CDR2 YNNKEL (reference sequence). V lost 5 bases and J lost 4, with 18 bases in between. Preparing the TCRbeta library involved the use of unique molecular identifiers. A single record per CDR3 protein comes from TCRdb applying MiXCR to the PCR reads. The sample lists more than 400,000 distinct CDR3 sequences, approximately 10% occurring once. This clonotype has a handful of counts. The target antigen is unknown. Sequenced here: PBMCs, mostly from graft donor cells, sampled 180 days after TCRalphabeta/CD19-depleted stem cell transplant. V usage is TRBV3-1 and J usage is TRBJ1-3; D is perhaps TRBD1 (6 bases). The sequence came from a female patient aged 2-10 years who had a stem cell transplant for aplastic anemia, so the T cells may come from the graft donor. CDR3 region: CASSEAARGFGNTIYF. CDR3 bases: TGTGCCAGCAGCGAGGCAGCCAGGGGATTCGGAAACACCATATATTTT.